The clone carrying this T cell receptor beta chain appeared a few times. Its antigen remains unknown. The CDR3 extends over 18 amino acids. Between the trimmed V and J ends, which lost 4 bases and 4 bases, there was a span of 25 bases. Germline CDR1 reads SGHVS; CDR2 reads FNYEAQ. One entry per CDR3 protein results from TCRdb running MiXCR on the reads. The table records about 920,000 distinct CDR3 sequences, approximately 32% of them present only once. These data are taken from a study of T cell repertoires in cytomegalovirus infection. For the study at large: CMV epitopes used comprised recently identified HLA-C-restricted ones and well-studied HLA-B-restricted ones. Both CMV infection and a matching HLA type were indicated by public TCR beta signatures. Broader study findings: HLA-C-restricted CMV-specific TCR beta clonotypes prevailed in the ex vivo response.

The chain combines TRBV7-6 with TRBJ1-2; the D is unclear. The source material was cultured CD8+ T cells from PBMCs, sampled from culture after CMV antigen stimulation. This receptor was identified in a human donor in good health (CMV status not recorded). Some clones in this sample may be carry-over from other donors' samples. The CDR3 loop reads CASSSQSSAPELRYGYTF. DNA of the CDR3: TGTGCCAGCAGCTCCCAAAGCAGCGCCCCCGAGCTCCGCTATGGCTACACCTTC.